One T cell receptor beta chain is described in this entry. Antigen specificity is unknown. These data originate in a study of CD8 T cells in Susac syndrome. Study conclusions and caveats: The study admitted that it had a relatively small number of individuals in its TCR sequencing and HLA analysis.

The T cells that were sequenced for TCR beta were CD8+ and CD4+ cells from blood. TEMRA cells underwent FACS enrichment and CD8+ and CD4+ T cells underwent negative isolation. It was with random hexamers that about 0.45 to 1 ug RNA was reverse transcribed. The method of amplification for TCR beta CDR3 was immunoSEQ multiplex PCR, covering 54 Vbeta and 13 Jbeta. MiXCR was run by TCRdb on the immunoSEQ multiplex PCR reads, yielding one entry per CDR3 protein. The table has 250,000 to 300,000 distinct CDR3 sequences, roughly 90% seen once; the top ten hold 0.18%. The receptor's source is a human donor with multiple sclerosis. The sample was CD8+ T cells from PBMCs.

The CDR3 region has the DNA TGTGCCAGCAGGACAGGGGGCCGGACTGAAGCTTTCTTT. As protein: CASRTGGRTEAFF. V is TRBV6-5 and J is TRBJ1-1; 10 nucleotides line up with TRBD1. J lost 5 bases, V lost 6 bases, and 3 bases had no gene match. This CDR3 spans 13 amino acids. Germline CDR1 and CDR2: MNHEY and SVGAGI.